This T cell receptor beta chain stems from a study of cytomegalovirus exposure and HLA in healthy donors. Findings and limits, study-wide: According to a later analysis, most TCR beta chains associated with CMV appeared HLA-restricted.

With 60 Vbeta and 13 Jbeta primers, the PCR was carried out. The assay was immunoSEQ multiplex PCR, and TCRdb's table has in-frame clones only and misses some. The sample lists under 150,000 clones, nearly 85% occurring once. To note about this clone: Its specificity is unknown.

The V gene end was trimmed by 9 bases and the J gene end by 6 bases; junction bases not matched to a gene: 24. Germline values: CDR1 LNHDA, CDR2 SQIVND (reference sequence). The CDR3 is 18 amino acids. V and J are TRBV19 and TRBJ1-2; 8 bases fit TRBD1. Sequencing was performed on PBMCs. The sequence derives from a male donor in good health and CMV-seronegative. The DNA of the CDR3 is TGTGCCAGCAGAAGTCTCAGAATGGACAGGGAGGAAAGCGATGGCTACACCTTC. It is translated as CASRSLRMDREESDGYTF.